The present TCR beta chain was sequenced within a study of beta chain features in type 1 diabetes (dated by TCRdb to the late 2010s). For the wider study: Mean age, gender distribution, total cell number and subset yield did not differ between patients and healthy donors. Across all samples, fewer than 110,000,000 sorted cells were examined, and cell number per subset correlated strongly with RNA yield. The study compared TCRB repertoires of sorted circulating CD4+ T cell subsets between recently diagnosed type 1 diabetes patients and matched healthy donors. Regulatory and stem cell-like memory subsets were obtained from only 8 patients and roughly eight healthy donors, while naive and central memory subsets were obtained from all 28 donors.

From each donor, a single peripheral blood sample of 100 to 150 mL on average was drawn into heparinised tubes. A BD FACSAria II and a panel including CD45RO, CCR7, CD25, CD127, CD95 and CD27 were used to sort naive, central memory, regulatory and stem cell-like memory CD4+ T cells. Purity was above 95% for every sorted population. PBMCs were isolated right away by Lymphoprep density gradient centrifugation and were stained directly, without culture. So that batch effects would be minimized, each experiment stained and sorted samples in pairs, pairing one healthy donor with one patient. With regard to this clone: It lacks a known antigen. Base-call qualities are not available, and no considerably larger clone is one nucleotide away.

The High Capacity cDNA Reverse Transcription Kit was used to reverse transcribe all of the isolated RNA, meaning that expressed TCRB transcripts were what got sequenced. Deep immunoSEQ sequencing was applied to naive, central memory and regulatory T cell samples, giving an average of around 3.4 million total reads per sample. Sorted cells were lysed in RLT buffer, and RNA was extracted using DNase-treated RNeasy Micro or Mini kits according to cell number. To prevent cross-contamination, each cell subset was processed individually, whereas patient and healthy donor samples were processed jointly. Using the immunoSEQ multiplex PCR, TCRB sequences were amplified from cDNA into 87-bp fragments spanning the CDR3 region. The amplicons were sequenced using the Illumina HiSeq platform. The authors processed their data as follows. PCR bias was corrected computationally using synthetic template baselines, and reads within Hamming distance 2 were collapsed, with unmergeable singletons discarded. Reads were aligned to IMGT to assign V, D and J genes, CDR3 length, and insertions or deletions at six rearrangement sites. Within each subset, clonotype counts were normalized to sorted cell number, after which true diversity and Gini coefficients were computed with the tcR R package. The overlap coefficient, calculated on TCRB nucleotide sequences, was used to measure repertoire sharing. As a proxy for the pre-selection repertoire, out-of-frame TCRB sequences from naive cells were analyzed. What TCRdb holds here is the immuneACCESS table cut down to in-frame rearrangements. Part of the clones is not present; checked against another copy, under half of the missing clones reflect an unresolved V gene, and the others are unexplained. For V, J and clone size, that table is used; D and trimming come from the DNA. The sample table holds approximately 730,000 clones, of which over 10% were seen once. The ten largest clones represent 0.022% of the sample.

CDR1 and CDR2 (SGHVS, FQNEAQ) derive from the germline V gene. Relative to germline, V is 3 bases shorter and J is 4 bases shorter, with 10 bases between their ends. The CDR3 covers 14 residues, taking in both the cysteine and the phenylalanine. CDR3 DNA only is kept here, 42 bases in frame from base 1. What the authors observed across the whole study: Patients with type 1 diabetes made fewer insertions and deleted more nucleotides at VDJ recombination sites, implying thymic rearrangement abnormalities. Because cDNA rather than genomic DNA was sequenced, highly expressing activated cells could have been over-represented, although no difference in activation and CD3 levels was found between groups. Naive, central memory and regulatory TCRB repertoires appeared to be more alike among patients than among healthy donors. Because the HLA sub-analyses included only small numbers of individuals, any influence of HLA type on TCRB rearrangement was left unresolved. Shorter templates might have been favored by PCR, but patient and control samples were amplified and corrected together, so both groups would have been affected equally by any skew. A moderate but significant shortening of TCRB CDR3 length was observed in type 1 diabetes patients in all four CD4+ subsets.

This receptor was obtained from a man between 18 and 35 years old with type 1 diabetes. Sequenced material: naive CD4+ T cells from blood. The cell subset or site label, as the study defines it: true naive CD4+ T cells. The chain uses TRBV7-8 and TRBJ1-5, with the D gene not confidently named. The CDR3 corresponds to CASSFGRSNQPQHF. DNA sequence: TGTGCCAGCAGCTTCGGCAGATCAAATCAGCCCCAGCATTTT.